This section outlines one TCR beta chain sequence together with its context. The data originate from a study of control samples from healthy donors and cancer patients. TCRdb keeps only in-frame clones here, not all; method: immunoSEQ multiplex PCR. The table includes approximately 80,000 clones, roughly nine tenths detected once. The CDR3 runs to 15 residues. Germline CDR1 is SGHTA and CDR2 is FQGNSA. V dropped 6 bases and J dropped 0 bases, with 12 bases sitting between them. Sample: blood. The TCR comes from a man in his thirties or forties in good health. This chain joins TRBV7-2 and TRBJ1-3; D remains ambiguous. CDR3 coding DNA: TGTGCCAGCAGTCCCGGTAGTCTCTCTGGAAACACCATATATTTT. Translation: CASSPGSLSGNTIYF.